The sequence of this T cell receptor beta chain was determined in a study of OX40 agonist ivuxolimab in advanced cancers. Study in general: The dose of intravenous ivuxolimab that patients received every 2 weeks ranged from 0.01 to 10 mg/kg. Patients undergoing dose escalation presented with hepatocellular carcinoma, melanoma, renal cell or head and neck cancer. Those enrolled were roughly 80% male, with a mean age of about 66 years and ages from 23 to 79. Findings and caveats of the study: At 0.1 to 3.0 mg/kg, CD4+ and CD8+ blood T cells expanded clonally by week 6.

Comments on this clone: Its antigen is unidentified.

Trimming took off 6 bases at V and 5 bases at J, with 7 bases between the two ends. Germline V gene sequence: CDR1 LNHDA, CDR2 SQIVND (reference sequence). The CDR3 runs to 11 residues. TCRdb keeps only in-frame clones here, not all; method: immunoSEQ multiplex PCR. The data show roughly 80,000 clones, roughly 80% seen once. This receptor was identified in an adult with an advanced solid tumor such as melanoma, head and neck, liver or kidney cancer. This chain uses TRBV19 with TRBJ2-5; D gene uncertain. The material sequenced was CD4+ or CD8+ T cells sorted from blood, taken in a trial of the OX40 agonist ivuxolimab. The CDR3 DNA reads TGTGCCAGTAGCCAGAGGGAGACCCAGTACTTC. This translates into CASSQRETQYF.